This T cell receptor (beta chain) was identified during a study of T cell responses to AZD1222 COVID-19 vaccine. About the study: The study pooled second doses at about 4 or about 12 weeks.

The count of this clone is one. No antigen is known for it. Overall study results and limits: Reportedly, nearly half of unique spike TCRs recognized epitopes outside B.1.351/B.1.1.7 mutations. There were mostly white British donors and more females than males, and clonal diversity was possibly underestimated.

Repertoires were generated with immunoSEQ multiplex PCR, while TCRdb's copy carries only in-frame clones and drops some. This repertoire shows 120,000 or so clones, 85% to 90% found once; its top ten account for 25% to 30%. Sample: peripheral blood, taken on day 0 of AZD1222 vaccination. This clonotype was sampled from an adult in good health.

CDR3 DNA: TGTGCCAGCAGCGCCCGGACTAGCGGGAGGGGCACCGGGGAGCTGTTTTTT. This sequence encodes CASSARTSGRGTGELFF. This chain connects TRBV9 to TRBJ2-2, with 15 nucleotides matching TRBD2. V lost 3 bases and J lost 4; bases outside the gene matches: 4. The CDR3 runs 17 residues. Germline-derived CDR1 and CDR2 are SGDLS and YYNGEE.